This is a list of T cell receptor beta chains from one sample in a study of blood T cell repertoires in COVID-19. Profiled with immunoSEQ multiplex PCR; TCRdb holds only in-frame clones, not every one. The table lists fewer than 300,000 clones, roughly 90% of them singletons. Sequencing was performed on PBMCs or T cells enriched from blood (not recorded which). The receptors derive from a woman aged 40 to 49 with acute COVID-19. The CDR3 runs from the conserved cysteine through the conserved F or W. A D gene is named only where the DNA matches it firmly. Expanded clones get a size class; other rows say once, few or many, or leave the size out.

CDR3aa: CASSGQGADTQYF
CDR3nt: TGCGCCAGCAGCGGGCAGGGCGCAGATACGCAGTATTTT
v_gene: TRBV5-1
len: 13
abundance: NA
j_gene: TRBJ2-3
d_gene: NA

CDR3aa: CASSRDWNSPLHF
CDR3nt: TGTGCCAGCAGCCGAGACTGGAATTCACCCCTCCACTTT
v_gene: TRBV5-6
len: 13
abundance: NA
j_gene: TRBJ1-6
d_gene: NA

CDR3aa: CASSYSMDRVTGELFF
CDR3nt: TGTGCCAGCAGTTACTCGATGGACAGGGTCACCGGGGAGCTGTTTTTT
v_gene: TRBV6-5
len: 16
abundance: NA
j_gene: TRBJ2-2
d_gene: TRBD1

CDR3aa: CASSPPAGGRDTQYF
CDR3nt: TGTGCCAGCTCACCACCGGCGGGAGGTCGAGATACGCAGTATTTT
v_gene: TRBV18
len: 15
abundance: NA
j_gene: TRBJ2-3
d_gene: TRBD2

CDR3aa: CASSWTGDTEAFF
CDR3nt: TGTGCCAGCAGCTGGACCGGGGACACTGAAGCTTTCTTT
v_gene: TRBV14
len: 13
abundance: NA
j_gene: TRBJ1-1
d_gene: NA

CDR3aa: CASSSTDISNQPQHF
CDR3nt: TGTGCCAGCAGTTCGACGGACATTAGCAATCAGCCCCAGCATTTT
v_gene: TRBV28
len: 15
abundance: NA
j_gene: TRBJ1-5
d_gene: NA

CDR3aa: CASSYTGQGAYTEAFF
CDR3nt: TGTGCCAGCAGTTACACGGGACAGGGGGCGTACACTGAAGCTTTCTTT
v_gene: TRBV6-6
len: 16
abundance: NA
j_gene: TRBJ1-1
d_gene: TRBD1

CDR3aa: CATRTSGRDPGELFF
CDR3nt: TGTGCCACCCGGACTAGCGGGAGGGACCCCGGGGAGCTGTTTTTT
v_gene: TRBV19
len: 15
abundance: NA
j_gene: TRBJ2-2
d_gene: TRBD2

CDR3aa: CASSQLTTSGRAGEQFF
CDR3nt: TGTGCCAGCAGCCAACTTACGACTAGCGGGAGGGCTGGTGAGCAGTTCTTC
v_gene: TRBV5-6
len: 17
abundance: NA
j_gene: TRBJ2-1
d_gene: TRBD2

CDR3aa: CASSLMTGVVKDTQYF
CDR3nt: TGTGCCAGCAGTTTAATGACAGGGGTTGTTAAAGATACGCAGTATTTT
v_gene: TRBV5-8
len: 16
abundance: NA
j_gene: TRBJ2-3
d_gene: TRBD1

CDR3aa: CASNDGSGVYGYTF
CDR3nt: TGTGCCAGCAACGACGGTTCAGGGGTCTATGGCTACACCTTC
v_gene: TRBV7-9
len: 14
abundance: NA
j_gene: TRBJ1-2
d_gene: NA

CDR3aa: CASSSLDRGGNSPLHF
CDR3nt: TGTGCCAGCAGCTCCCTGGACAGGGGTGGTAATTCACCCCTCCACTTT
v_gene: TRBV7-2
len: 16
abundance: once
j_gene: TRBJ1-6
d_gene: TRBD1

CDR3aa: CASSPRTGFGQPQHF
CDR3nt: TGTGCCAGCAGCCCTCGGACAGGGTTCGGCCAGCCCCAGCATTTT
v_gene: TRBV28
len: 15
abundance: NA
j_gene: TRBJ1-5
d_gene: TRBD1

CDR3aa: CASSSPREGVKNSNQPQHF
CDR3nt: TGTGCCAGTAGTAGCCCCAGGGAGGGGGTGAAAAATAGCAATCAGCCCCAGCATTTT
v_gene: TRBV19
len: 19
abundance: NA
j_gene: TRBJ1-5
d_gene: NA

CDR3aa: CSARGPGESLHF
CDR3nt: TGCAGCGCCCGAGGACCAGGGGAATCCCTCCACTTT
v_gene: TRBV29-1
len: 12
abundance: NA
j_gene: TRBJ1-6
d_gene: NA

CDR3aa: CASSSPYGMGNQPQHF
CDR3nt: TGTGCCAGCAGCTCTCCGTACGGGATGGGCAATCAGCCCCAGCATTTT
v_gene: TRBV7-9
len: 16
abundance: NA
j_gene: TRBJ1-5
d_gene: NA

CDR3aa: CATSRGQGLSNTGELFF
CDR3nt: TGTGCCACCAGCCGTGGACAGGGTTTATCGAACACCGGGGAGCTGTTTTTT
v_gene: TRBV15
len: 17
abundance: once
j_gene: TRBJ2-2
d_gene: TRBD1

CDR3aa: CASSPEGSRNTGELFF
CDR3nt: TGCGCCAGCAGCCCGGAGGGGTCCCGGAACACCGGGGAGCTGTTTTTT
v_gene: TRBV4-1
len: 16
abundance: few
j_gene: TRBJ2-2
d_gene: NA

CDR3aa: CASRADGTEAFF
CDR3nt: TGTGCCAGCAGGGCCGACGGGACTGAAGCTTTCTTT
v_gene: TRBV2
len: 12
abundance: NA
j_gene: TRBJ1-1
d_gene: NA

CDR3aa: CASSQDSQGQGSYNEQFF
CDR3nt: TGCGCCAGCAGCCAAGACTCTCAAGGACAGGGGTCCTACAATGAGCAGTTCTTC
v_gene: TRBV4-1
len: 18
abundance: NA
j_gene: TRBJ2-1
d_gene: TRBD1

CDR3aa: CASSLARGPYEQYF
CDR3nt: TGTGCCAGCAGCTTAGCACGTGGCCCCTACGAGCAGTACTTC
v_gene: TRBV7-8
len: 14
abundance: NA
j_gene: TRBJ2-7
d_gene: NA

CDR3aa: CASSQVDMGLITGELFF
CDR3nt: TGCGCCAGCAGCCAAGTGGATATGGGGCTGATCACCGGGGAGCTGTTTTTT
v_gene: TRBV4-1
len: 17
abundance: NA
j_gene: TRBJ2-2
d_gene: NA

CDR3aa: CASSPRRGLSNTGELFF
CDR3nt: TGTGCCAGCAGCCCCCGTAGAGGGCTATCGAACACCGGGGAGCTGTTTTTT
v_gene: TRBV7-2
len: 17
abundance: NA
j_gene: TRBJ2-2
d_gene: NA

CDR3aa: CATSEKREPDTQYF
CDR3nt: TGTGCCACCAGTGAAAAGCGGGAGCCAGATACGCAGTATTTT
v_gene: TRBV24-1
len: 14
abundance: NA
j_gene: TRBJ2-3
d_gene: TRBD2

CDR3aa: CASSEAEGQGGSGYTF
CDR3nt: TGTGCCAGCAGTGAAGCGGAGGGACAGGGTGGCAGTGGCTACACCTTC
v_gene: TRBV6-1
len: 16
abundance: NA
j_gene: TRBJ1-2
d_gene: TRBD1

CDR3aa: CALRASGYYGYTF
CDR3nt: TGTGCCCTAAGGGCGTCAGGGTACTATGGCTACACCTTC
v_gene: TRBV6-5
len: 13
abundance: once
j_gene: TRBJ1-2
d_gene: NA

CDR3aa: CASSSPPGEKLFF
CDR3nt: TGTGCCAGCAGCTCGCCGCCAGGTGAAAAACTGTTTTTT
v_gene: TRBV5-4
len: 13
abundance: NA
j_gene: TRBJ1-4
d_gene: NA

CDR3aa: CSASLGQWVVSYTF
CDR3nt: TGCAGTGCTAGTCTGGGACAGTGGGTGGTTAGCTACACCTTC
v_gene: TRBV20-1
len: 14
abundance: NA
j_gene: TRBJ1-2
d_gene: TRBD1

CDR3aa: CASYSGRLGMEQYF
CDR3nt: TGTGCCAGCTATAGCGGGAGGTTGGGCATGGAGCAGTACTTC
v_gene: TRBV6-5
len: 14
abundance: NA
j_gene: TRBJ2-7
d_gene: TRBD2

CDR3aa: CASNPGYGVKQYF
CDR3nt: TGTGCCAGCAACCCAGGCTATGGCGTCAAGCAGTACTTC
v_gene: TRBV7-2
len: 13
abundance: NA
j_gene: TRBJ2-7
d_gene: NA

CDR3aa: CASSLISSYEQYF
CDR3nt: TGTGCCAGCAGCTTGATCAGCTCCTACGAGCAGTACTTC
v_gene: TRBV7-2
len: 13
abundance: few
j_gene: TRBJ2-7
d_gene: NA

CDR3aa: CASSTSGAGELFF
CDR3nt: TGTGCCAGCAGTACCAGCGGGGCCGGGGAGCTGTTTTTT
v_gene: TRBV11-3
len: 13
abundance: NA
j_gene: TRBJ2-2
d_gene: TRBD2

CDR3aa: CASSLGPTEVSPLHF
CDR3nt: TGTGCCAGCAGCTTAGGACCAACGGAGGTTTCACCCCTCCACTTT
v_gene: TRBV7-9
len: 15
abundance: NA
j_gene: TRBJ1-6
d_gene: NA

CDR3aa: CASSQTRGGNQPQHF
CDR3nt: TGTGCCAGCAGCCAAACCAGGGGGGGCAATCAGCCCCAGCATTTT
v_gene: TRBV3-1/TRBV3-2
len: 15
abundance: NA
j_gene: TRBJ1-5
d_gene: TRBD1

CDR3aa: CATSGLARGTQYF
CDR3nt: TGTGCCACCAGTGGACTGGCACGGGGGACCCAGTACTTC
v_gene: TRBV24-1
len: 13
abundance: NA
j_gene: TRBJ2-5
d_gene: NA

CDR3aa: CASSTTFSSGTGAYEQYF
CDR3nt: TGTGCCAGTAGTACGACTTTTTCATCCGGGACAGGGGCATACGAGCAGTACTTC
v_gene: TRBV19
len: 18
abundance: NA
j_gene: TRBJ2-7
d_gene: TRBD1

CDR3aa: CASSIRTGEAYEQYF
CDR3nt: TGTGCCAGTAGTATACGGACAGGGGAAGCCTACGAGCAGTACTTC
v_gene: TRBV19
len: 15
abundance: NA
j_gene: TRBJ2-7
d_gene: TRBD1

CDR3aa: CAWNPTSLNSPLHF
CDR3nt: TGTGCGTGGAACCCGACTTCTTTGAATTCACCCCTCCACTTT
v_gene: TRBV30
len: 14
abundance: NA
j_gene: TRBJ1-6
d_gene: NA

CDR3aa: CASSQVGVPIPPLHF
CDR3nt: TGCGCCAGCAGCCAAGTAGGGGTCCCGATTCCACCCCTCCACTTT
v_gene: TRBV4-1
len: 15
abundance: NA
j_gene: TRBJ1-6
d_gene: NA

CDR3aa: CASSPSSGWIDTQYF
CDR3nt: TGTGCCAGCTCACCATCTAGCGGGTGGATAGATACGCAGTATTTT
v_gene: TRBV18
len: 15
abundance: NA
j_gene: TRBJ2-3
d_gene: TRBD2

CDR3aa: CASSSKGLGTEAFF
CDR3nt: TGTGCCAGCAGCAGTAAGGGGTTGGGCACTGAAGCTTTCTTT
v_gene: TRBV25-1
len: 14
abundance: NA
j_gene: TRBJ1-1
d_gene: NA

CDR3aa: CASSTETGVYGYTF
CDR3nt: TGTGCCAGCAGCACTGAAACAGGGGTCTATGGCTACACCTTC
v_gene: TRBV7-2
len: 14
abundance: NA
j_gene: TRBJ1-2
d_gene: TRBD1

CDR3aa: CASSSKLARLSGANVLTF
CDR3nt: TGTGCCAGCAGCTCGAAACTAGCGCGGCTCTCTGGGGCCAACGTCCTGACTTTC
v_gene: TRBV11-3
len: 18
abundance: NA
j_gene: TRBJ2-6
d_gene: TRBD2

CDR3aa: CASSSQLSGTLSGANVLTF
CDR3nt: TGTGCCAGCAGTTCCCAGCTATCAGGGACACTCTCTGGGGCCAACGTCCTGACTTTC
v_gene: TRBV6-2/TRBV6-3
len: 19
abundance: once
j_gene: TRBJ2-6
d_gene: NA

CDR3aa: CASSPWDLRDGYTF
CDR3nt: TGTGCCAGTAGTCCCTGGGACTTACGGGATGGCTACACCTTC
v_gene: TRBV19
len: 14
abundance: once
j_gene: TRBJ1-2
d_gene: NA

CDR3aa: CASSERQGFYEQYF
CDR3nt: TGTGCCAGCAGTGAACGTCAGGGTTTCTACGAGCAGTACTTC
v_gene: TRBV2
len: 14
abundance: NA
j_gene: TRBJ2-7
d_gene: NA

CDR3aa: CATSETSGGGEQYF
CDR3nt: TGTGCCACCAGTGAGACTAGCGGCGGTGGAGAGCAGTACTTC
v_gene: TRBV24-1
len: 14
abundance: NA
j_gene: TRBJ2-7
d_gene: TRBD2

CDR3aa: CASSISASGANVLTF
CDR3nt: TGTGCCAGTAGTATCAGTGCTTCTGGGGCCAACGTCCTGACTTTC
v_gene: TRBV19
len: 15
abundance: NA
j_gene: TRBJ2-6
d_gene: NA